These 7 T cell receptor beta chains came from one sample sequenced in a study of technical replicates of blood from several donors. Sequencing was performed with immunoSEQ multiplex PCR; in TCRdb, only in-frame clones are kept and a portion is missing. The sample has approximately 70,000 clones; about 97% are singletons. The sample was T cells isolated from PBMCs. The receptors were gathered from a human donor in good health.

V is TRBV4-2 and J is TRBJ1-4; D perhaps matches TRBD1 (5 bases). The germline gives CDR1 LGHNA, CDR2 YNFKEQ. V gave up 0 bases and J gave up 8 bases, with 13 bases separating them. The CDR3 extends over 15 amino acids. The CDR3 bases are TGTGCCAGCAGCCAAGATCCAGGGCTTGAGGAAAAACTGTTTTTT. Its translation is CASSQDPGLEEKLFF.

The chain uses TRBV6-1 and TRBJ2-7; 13 positions agree with TRBD2. The ends lost 11 bases at V and 3 bases at J; junction bases unmatched: 7. This CDR3 region has 14 residues. The V gene's germline CDR1 is MNHNS and CDR2 SASEGT. The CDR3 reads CAVGTSGRVYEQYF. CDR3 coding DNA: TGTGCCGTAGGTACTAGCGGGAGGGTCTACGAGCAGTACTTC.

This sequence joins TRBV30 and TRBJ2-1; no firm D call. Germline V gives CDR1 GTSNPN, CDR2 SVGIG (reference sequence). V was cut by 1 base and J by 8 bases, with 12 bases left in between. The CDR3 covers 13 residues. The CDR3 protein is CAWSGLSLHEQFF. For the CDR3, the DNA is TGTGCCTGGAGTGGACTGTCGCTACATGAGCAGTTCTTC.

This rearrangement joins TRBV4-3 to TRBJ1-2; TRBD1 matches at 7 bases. V lost 6 bases to trimming and J lost 4 bases; unmatched junction nucleotides: 11. The CDR3 is made up of 15 amino acids. Germline lookup yields CDR1 LGHNA and CDR2 YSLEER. CDR3 residues: CASSRGQGVSYGYTF. In nucleotides, the CDR3 is TGCGCCAGCAGTAGAGGGCAGGGGGTTAGCTATGGCTACACCTTC.

The V call is TRBV2, the J call TRBJ1-2; the match to TRBD1 covers 7 bases. The germline gives CDR1 SNHLY, CDR2 FYNNEI. Germline trimming cut 7 bases from V and 5 bases from J; bases unmatched to any gene: 13. This CDR3 spans 15 amino acids. The CDR3, as DNA: TGTGCCAGCATCAAGGGACAGCTTGCCTCTTATGGCTACACCTTC. It encodes CASIKGQLASYGYTF.

The chain uses TRBV7-2 and TRBJ2-1; 12 bases map to TRBD2. The V and J ends lost 4 bases and 3 bases, in that order; junction bases with no gene match: 7. This CDR3 is 17 amino acids long. Germline lookup yields CDR1 SGHTA and CDR2 FQGNSA. The CDR3 DNA reads TGTGCCAGCAGCTGGACTAGCGGGGTATACTTCTACAATGAGCAGTTCTTC. Its translation is CASSWTSGVYFYNEQFF.

CDR3: CASSSGQVATNEKLFF. For the CDR3, the DNA is TGTGCCAGCAGCTCAGGACAGGTTGCAACTAATGAAAAACTGTTTTTT. The chain is built from TRBV9 and TRBJ1-4, with 7 bases fitting TRBD1. Germline CDR1 and CDR2: SGDLS and YYNGEE. The CDR3 extends over 16 amino acids. The V and J ends lost 4 bases and 0 bases, in that order; junction bases with no gene match: 6.